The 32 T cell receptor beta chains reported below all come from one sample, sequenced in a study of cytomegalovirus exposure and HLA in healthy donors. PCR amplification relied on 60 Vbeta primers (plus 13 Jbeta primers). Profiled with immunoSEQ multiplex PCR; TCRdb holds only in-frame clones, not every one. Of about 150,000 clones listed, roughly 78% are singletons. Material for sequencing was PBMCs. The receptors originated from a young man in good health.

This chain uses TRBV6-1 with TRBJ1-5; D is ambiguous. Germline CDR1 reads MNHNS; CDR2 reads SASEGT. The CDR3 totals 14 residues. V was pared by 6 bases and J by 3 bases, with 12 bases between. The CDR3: CASREDMPNQPQHF. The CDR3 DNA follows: TGTGCCAGCAGAGAGGATATGCCCAATCAGCCCCAGCATTTT.

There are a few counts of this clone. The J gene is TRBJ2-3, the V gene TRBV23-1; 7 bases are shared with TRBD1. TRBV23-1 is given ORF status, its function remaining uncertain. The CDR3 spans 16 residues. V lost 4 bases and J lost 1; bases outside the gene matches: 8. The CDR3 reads CASSPTGFLRTDTQYF. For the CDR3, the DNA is TGCGCCAGCAGTCCGACAGGGTTTCTCCGCACAGATACGCAGTATTTT.

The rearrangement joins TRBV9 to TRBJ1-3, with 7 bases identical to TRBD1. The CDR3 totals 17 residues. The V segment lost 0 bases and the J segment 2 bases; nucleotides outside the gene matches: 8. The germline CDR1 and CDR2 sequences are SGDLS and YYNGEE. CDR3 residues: CASSVEDYRGTGNTIYF. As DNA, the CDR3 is TGTGCCAGCAGCGTAGAGGATTACAGGGGAACTGGAAACACCATATATTTT.

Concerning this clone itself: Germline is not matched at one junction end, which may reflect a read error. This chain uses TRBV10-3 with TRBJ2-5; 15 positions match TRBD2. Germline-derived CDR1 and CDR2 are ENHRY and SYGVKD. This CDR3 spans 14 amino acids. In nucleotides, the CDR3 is TGTGCCACCGGGACTAGCGGGAGGCAAGAGGCCCAGTACTTC. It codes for CATGTSGRQEAQYF.

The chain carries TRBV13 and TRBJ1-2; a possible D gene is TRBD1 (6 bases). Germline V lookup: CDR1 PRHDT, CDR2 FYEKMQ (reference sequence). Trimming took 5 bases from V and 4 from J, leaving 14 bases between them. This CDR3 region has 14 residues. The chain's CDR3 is CASSPGGAGYGYTF. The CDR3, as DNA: TGTGCCAGCAGCCCGGGGGGGGCTGGCTATGGCTACACCTTC.

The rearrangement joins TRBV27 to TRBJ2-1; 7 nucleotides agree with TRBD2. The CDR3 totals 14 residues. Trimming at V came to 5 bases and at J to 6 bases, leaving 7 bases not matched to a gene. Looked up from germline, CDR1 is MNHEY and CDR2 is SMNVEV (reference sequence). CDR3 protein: CASSPRTGGNEQFF. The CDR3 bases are TGTGCCAGCAGTCCCCGGACGGGGGGCAATGAGCAGTTCTTC.

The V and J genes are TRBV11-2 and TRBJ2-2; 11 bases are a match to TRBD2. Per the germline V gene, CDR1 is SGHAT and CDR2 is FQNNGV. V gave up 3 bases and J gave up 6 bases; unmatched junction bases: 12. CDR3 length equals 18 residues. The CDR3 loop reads CASSLRRLAGFSPGELFF. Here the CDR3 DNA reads TGTGCCAGCAGCTTGAGGAGACTAGCGGGATTCAGCCCCGGGGAGCTGTTTTTT.

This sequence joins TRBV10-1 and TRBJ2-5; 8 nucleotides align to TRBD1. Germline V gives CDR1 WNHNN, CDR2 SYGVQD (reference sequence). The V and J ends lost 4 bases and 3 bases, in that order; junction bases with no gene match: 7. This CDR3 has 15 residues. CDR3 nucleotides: TGCGCCAGCAGTGGGCCCGGGACAGGCGAAGAGACCCAGTACTTC. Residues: CASSGPGTGEETQYF.

The CDR3 loop reads CASSPLEPLTAMNTEAFF. The CDR3 region has the DNA TGTGCCAGCTCACCCCTCGAACCTTTGACTGCAATGAACACTGAAGCTTTCTTT. V gene TRBV18 combines with J gene TRBJ1-1, with unresolved D. There are 18 residues in the CDR3. Germline V CDR1 and CDR2: KGHSH, LQKENI. Trimming left V 3 bases short and J 0 bases short, with 20 bases between.

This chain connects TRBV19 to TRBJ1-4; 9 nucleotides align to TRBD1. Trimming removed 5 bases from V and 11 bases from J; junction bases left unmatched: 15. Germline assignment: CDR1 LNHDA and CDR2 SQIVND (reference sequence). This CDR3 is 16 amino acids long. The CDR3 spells CASSFSTGTGSRKLFF. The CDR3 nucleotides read TGTGCCAGTAGTTTCTCCACCGGGACAGGGTCCAGGAAACTGTTTTTT.

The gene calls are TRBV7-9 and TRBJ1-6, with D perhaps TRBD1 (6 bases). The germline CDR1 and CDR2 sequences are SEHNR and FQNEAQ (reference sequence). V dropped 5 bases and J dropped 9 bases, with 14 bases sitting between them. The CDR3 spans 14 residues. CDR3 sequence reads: CASSPWTDLSPLHF. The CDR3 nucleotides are TGTGCCAGCAGCCCCTGGACAGATCTTTCACCCCTCCACTTT. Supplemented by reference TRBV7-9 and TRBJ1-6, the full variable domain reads DTGVSQNPRHKITKRGQNVTFRCDPISEHNRLYWYRQTLGQGPEFLTYFQNEAQLEKSRLLSDRFSAERPKGSFSTLEIQRTEQGDSAMYLCASSPWTDLSPLHFGNGTRLTVT.

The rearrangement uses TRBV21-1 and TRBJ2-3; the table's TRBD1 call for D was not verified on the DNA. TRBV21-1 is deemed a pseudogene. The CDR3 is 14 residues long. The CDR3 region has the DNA TGTGCCAGCAGCAAACTCGGACAGCAAGATACGCAGTATTTT. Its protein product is CASSKLGQQDTQYF.

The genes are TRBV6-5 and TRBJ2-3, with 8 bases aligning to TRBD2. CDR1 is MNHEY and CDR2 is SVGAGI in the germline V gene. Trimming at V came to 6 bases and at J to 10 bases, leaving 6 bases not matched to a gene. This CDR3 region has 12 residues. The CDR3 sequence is CASSSGTSSQYF. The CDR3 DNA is TGTGCCAGCAGCTCCGGGACTAGTTCGCAGTATTTT.

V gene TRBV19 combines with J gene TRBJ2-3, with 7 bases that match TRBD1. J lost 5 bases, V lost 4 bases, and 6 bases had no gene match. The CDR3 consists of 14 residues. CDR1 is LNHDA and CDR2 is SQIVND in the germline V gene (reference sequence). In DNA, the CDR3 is TGTGCCAGTAGTAACCGCCACAGGGGAGATACGCAGTATTTT. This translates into CASSNRHRGDTQYF. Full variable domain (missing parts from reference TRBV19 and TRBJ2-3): DGGITQSPKYLFRKEGQNVTLSCEQNLNHDAMYWYRQDPGQGLRLIYYSQIVNDFQKGDIAEGYSVSREKKESFPLTVTSAQKNPTAFYLCASSNRHRGDTQYFGPGTRLTVL.

CDR3 DNA sequence: TGTGCCAGCAGCCCGGACAGGGGAGGTCTCTACGAGCAGTACTTC. Translating gives CASSPDRGGLYEQYF. The chain uses TRBV14 and TRBJ2-7; TRBD1 matches at 9 bases. This CDR3 is built from 15 residues. Looked up from germline, CDR1 is SGHDN and CDR2 is FVKESK. With 4 bases clipped from V and 3 bases from J, the junction kept 7 bases outside the gene matches. The full variable domain, with the rest looked up from reference TRBV14 and TRBJ2-7, is EAGVTQFPSHSVIEKGQTVTLRCDPISGHDNLYWYRRVMGKEIKFLLHFVKESKQDESGMPNNRFLAERTGGTYSTLKVQPAELEDSGVYFCASSPDRGGLYEQYFGPGTRLTVT.

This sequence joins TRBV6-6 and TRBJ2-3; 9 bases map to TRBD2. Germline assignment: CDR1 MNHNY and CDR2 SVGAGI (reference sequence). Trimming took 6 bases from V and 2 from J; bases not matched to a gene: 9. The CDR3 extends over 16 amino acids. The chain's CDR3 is CASRTLAGPSTDTQYF. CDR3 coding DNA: TGTGCCAGCAGAACCCTAGCGGGACCGTCCACAGATACGCAGTATTTT.

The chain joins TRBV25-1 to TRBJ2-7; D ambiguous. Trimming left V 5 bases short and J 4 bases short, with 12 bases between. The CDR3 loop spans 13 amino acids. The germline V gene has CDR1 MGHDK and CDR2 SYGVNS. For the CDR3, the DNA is TGTGCCAGCAGTTCAGGTGTCCGGTACGAGCAGTACTTC. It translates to CASSSGVRYEQYF.

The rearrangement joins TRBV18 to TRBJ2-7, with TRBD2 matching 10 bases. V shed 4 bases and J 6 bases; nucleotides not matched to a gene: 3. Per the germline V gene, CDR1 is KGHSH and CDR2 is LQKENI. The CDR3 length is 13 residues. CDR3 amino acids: CASSLAGGAEQYF. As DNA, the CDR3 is TGTGCCAGCTCACTAGCGGGAGGCGCCGAGCAGTACTTC.

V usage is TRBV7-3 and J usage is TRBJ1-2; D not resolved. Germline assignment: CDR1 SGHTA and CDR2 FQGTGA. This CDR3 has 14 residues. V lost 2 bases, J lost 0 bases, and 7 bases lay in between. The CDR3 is CASSLPDSNYGYTF. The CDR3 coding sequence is TGTGCCAGCAGCTTACCAGATTCTAACTATGGCTACACCTTC.

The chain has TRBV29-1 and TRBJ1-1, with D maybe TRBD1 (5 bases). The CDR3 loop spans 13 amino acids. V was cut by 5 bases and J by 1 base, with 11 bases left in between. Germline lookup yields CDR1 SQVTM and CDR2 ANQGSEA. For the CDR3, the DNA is TGCAGCGTTCGGGGGGACGGGAACACTGAAGCTTTCTTT. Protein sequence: CSVRGDGNTEAFF.

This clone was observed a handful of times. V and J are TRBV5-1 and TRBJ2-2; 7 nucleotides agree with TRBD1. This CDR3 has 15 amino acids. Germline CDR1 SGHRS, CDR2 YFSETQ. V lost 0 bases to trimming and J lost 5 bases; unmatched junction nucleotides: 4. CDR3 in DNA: TGCGCCAGCAGCTTGGGTGACAGGGATACCGGGGAGCTGTTTTTT. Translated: CASSLGDRDTGELFF.

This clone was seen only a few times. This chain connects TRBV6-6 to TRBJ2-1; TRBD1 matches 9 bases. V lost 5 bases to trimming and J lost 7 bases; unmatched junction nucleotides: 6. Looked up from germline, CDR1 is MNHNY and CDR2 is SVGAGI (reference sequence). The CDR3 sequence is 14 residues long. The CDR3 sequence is CASSPRQGGNEQFF. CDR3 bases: TGTGCCAGCAGTCCCAGACAGGGGGGTAATGAGCAGTTCTTC.

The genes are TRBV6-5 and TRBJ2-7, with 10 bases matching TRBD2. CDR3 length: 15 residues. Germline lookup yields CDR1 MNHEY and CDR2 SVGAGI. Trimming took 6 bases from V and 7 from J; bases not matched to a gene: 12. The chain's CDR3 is CASSSGRTSGVEQYF. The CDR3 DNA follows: TGTGCCAGCAGCTCTGGTAGGACTAGCGGTGTGGAGCAGTACTTC.

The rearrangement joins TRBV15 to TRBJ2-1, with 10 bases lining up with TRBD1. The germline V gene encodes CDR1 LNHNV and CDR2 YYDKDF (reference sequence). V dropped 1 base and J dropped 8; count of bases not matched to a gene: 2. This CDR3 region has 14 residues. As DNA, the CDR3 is TGTGCCACCAGCAGAGCCGGGACAGGGGATGAGCAGTTCTTC. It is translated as CATSRAGTGDEQFF.

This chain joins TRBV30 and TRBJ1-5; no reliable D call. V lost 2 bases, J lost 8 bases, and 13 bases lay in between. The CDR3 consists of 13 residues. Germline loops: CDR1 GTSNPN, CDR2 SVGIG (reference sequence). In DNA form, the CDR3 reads TGTGCCTGGAGTAAGCGGTCTTTGGAGCCCCAGCATTTT. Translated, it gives CAWSKRSLEPQHF. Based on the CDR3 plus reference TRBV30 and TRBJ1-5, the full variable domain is SQTIHQWPATLVQPVGSPLSLECTVEGTSNPNLYWYRQAAGRGLQLLFYSVGIGQISSEVPQNLSASRPQDRQFILSSKKLLLSDSGFYLCAWSKRSLEPQHFGDGTRLSIL.

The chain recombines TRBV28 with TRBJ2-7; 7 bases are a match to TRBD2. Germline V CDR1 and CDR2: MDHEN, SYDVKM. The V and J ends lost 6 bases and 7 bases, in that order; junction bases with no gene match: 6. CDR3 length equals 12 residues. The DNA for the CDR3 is TGTGCCAGCAGCCCGGCCGGGAGGGAGCAGTACTTC. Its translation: CASSPAGREQYF.

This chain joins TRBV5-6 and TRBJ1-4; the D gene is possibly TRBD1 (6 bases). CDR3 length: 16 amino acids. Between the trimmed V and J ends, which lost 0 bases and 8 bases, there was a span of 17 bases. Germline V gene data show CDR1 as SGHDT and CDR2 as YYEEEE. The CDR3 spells CASSLDGLGAGEKLFF. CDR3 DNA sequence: TGTGCCAGCAGCTTGGATGGATTGGGGGCAGGCGAAAAACTGTTTTTT.

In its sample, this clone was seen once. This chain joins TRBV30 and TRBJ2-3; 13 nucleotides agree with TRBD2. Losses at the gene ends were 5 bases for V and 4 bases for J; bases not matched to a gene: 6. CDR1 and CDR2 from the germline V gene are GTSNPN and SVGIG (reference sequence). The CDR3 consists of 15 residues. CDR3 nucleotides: TGTGCCTGGGAGGAACTAGCGGGAGGGCCAGATACGCAGTATTTT. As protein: CAWEELAGGPDTQYF.

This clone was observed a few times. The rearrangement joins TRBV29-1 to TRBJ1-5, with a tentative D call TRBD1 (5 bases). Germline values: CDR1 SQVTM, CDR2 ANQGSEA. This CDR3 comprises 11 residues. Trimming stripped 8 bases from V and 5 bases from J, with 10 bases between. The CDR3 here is CSSGGDQPQHF. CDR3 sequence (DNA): TGCAGCTCCGGGGGAGATCAGCCCCAGCATTTT.

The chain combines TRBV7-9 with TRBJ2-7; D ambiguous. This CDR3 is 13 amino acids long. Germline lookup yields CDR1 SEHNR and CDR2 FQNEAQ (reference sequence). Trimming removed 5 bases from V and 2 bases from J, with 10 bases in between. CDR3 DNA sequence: TGTGCCAGCAGCCATGAGGATCCCTACGAGCAGTACTTC. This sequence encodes CASSHEDPYEQYF.

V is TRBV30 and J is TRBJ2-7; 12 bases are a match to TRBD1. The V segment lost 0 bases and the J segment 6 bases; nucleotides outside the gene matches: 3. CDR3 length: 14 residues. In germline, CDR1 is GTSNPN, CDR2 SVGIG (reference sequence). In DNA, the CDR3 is TGTGCCTGGAGTGTTGGGGGACAGGGGGCCGAGCAGTACTTC. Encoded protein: CAWSVGGQGAEQYF. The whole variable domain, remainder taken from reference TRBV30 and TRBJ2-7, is SQTIHQWPATLVQPVGSPLSLECTVEGTSNPNLYWYRQAAGRGLQLLFYSVGIGQISSEVPQNLSASRPQDRQFILSSKKLLLSDSGFYLCAWSVGGQGAEQYFGPGTRLTVT.

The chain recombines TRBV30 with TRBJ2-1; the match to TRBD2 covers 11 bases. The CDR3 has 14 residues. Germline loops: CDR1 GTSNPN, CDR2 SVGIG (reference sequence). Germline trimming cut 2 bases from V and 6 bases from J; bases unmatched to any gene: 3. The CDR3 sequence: CAWSITSGSNEQFF. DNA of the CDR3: TGTGCCTGGAGTATCACTAGCGGGAGCAATGAGCAGTTCTTC.